The source of this T cell receptor beta chain is a study of control samples from healthy donors and cancer patients. CDR3 length equals 16 residues. Germline V gene data show CDR1 as SGHKS and CDR2 as YYEKEE (reference sequence). The ends lost 0 bases at V and 0 bases at J; junction bases unmatched: 2. The protocol was immunoSEQ multiplex PCR, while the TCRdb copy is restricted to in-frame clones and leaves out a portion. The table shows about 73,000 clones, with around 95% occurring only once. This sequence originates from a woman aged 40 to 55 in good health. This rearrangement joins TRBV5-5 to TRBJ1-4, with 7 bases that match TRBD1. The sample taken for sequencing was blood. CDR3 coding DNA: TGTGCCAGCAGCTTGGCGCAGGGGGCAACTAATGAAAAACTGTTTTTT. It specifies CASSLAQGATNEKLFF.